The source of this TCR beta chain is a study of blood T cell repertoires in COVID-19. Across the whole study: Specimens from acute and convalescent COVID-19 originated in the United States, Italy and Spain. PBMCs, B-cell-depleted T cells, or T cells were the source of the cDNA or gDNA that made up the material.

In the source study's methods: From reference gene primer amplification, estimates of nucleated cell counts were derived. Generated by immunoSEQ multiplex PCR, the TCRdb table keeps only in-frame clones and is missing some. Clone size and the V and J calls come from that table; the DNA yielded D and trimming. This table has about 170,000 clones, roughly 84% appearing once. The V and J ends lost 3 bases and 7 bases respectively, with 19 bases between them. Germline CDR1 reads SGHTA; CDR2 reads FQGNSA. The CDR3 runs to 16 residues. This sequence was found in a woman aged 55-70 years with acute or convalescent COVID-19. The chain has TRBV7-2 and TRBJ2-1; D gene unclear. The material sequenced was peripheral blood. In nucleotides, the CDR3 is TGTGCCAGCAGCTTGGGTCGGCAGGAAACTCGGAATGAGCAGTTCTTC. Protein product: CASSLGRQETRNEQFF.